This TCR beta chain comes out of a study of cytomegalovirus exposure and HLA in healthy donors. Study outcomes and limitations: Beyond CMV serostatus, there was no information to go on about immune exposure.

As to this clone: Its antigen is undetermined.

PCR amplification relied on 60 Vbeta primers (plus 13 Jbeta primers). The method was immunoSEQ multiplex PCR; TCRdb's version includes in-frame clones alone and lacks a portion of them. The sample has 130,000 or so clones; less than 85% are singletons. The sample consisted of PBMCs. The TCR comes from a woman aged 40 to 50 in good health and CMV-seropositive.

CDR3 DNA: TGTGCCAGCAGTTCGACAGGGGGAAGCTCCTACAATGAGCAGTTCTTC. Its translation is CASSSTGGSSYNEQFF. V gene TRBV28 combines with J gene TRBJ2-1, with TRBD1 matching over 9 bases. From germline, CDR1 is MDHEN and CDR2 SYDVKM. The CDR3 loop spans 16 amino acids. The junction had 4 bases not matched to a gene; V was cut back by 4 bases and J by 0 bases.